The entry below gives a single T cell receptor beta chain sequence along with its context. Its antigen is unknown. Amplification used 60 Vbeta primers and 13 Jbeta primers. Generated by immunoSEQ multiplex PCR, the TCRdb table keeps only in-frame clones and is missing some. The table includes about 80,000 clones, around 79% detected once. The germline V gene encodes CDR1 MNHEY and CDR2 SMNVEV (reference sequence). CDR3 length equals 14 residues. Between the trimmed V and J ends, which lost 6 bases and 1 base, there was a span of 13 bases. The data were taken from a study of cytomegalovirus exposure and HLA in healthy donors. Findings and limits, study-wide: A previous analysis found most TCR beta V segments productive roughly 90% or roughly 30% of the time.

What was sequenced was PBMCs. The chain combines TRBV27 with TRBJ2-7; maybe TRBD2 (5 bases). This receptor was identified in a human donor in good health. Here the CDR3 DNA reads TGTGCCAGCAGCATTTTTGGCGGGTCCTACGAGCAGTACTTC. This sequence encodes CASSIFGGSYEQYF.